These 29 T cell receptor beta chains came from one sample sequenced in a study of T-cell reconstitution after alpha-beta-depleted transplantation in children. Findings and caveats of the study: T-cell counts and diversity at one year post-transplant came mainly from newly produced T cells.

Their antigens remain unidentified. Unique molecular identifiers were built into the TCRbeta library. Using its own MiXCR run on the PCR reads, TCRdb lists one record per CDR3 protein. Among hundreds of thousands of distinct CDR3 sequences, around 7.3% were seen once, and the ten largest hold about 9.3%. The sample in question was peripheral blood, obtained 360 days after TCRalphabeta/CD19-depleted stem cell transplant. The receptors stem from a female patient aged 2-10 years who had a stem cell transplant for Fanconi anemia, so the T cells may come from the graft donor.

This clonotype has only a few counts. This chain connects TRBV28 to TRBJ2-1; TRBD2 might be the D (6 bases). CDR1 and CDR2 (germline): MDHEN, SYDVKM. CDR3 length: 13 residues. Trimming pared 11 bases from V and 1 base from J, leaving 12 bases between. In DNA form, the CDR3 reads TGTGCCGCCCGGCGGGGATCCTACAATGAGCAGTTCTTC. Amino acids: CAARRGSYNEQFF.

This clonotype was seen at least ten times. The gene calls are TRBV7-9 and TRBJ2-7; D is undetermined. Trimming pared 5 bases from V and 2 bases from J, leaving 10 bases between. Germline V CDR1 and CDR2: SEHNR, FQNEAQ (reference sequence). CDR3 length: 13 amino acids. The CDR3 protein is CASSPSLTYEQYV. Here the CDR3 DNA reads TGTGCCAGCAGCCCCAGTCTCACCTACGAGCAGTACGTC.

This clonotype was picked up many times. J is TRBJ2-3 and V is TRBV7-2; possibly TRBD2 for D (7 bases). V was pared by 6 bases and J by 6 bases, with 19 bases between. CDR3 length: 15 amino acids. CDR1 is SGHTA and CDR2 is FQGNSA in the germline V gene. CDR3 protein: CASSSRGGGPDTQYF. The CDR3 DNA is TGTGCCAGCAGTTCAAGGGGGGGGGGCCCTGATACGCAGTATTTT. The whole variable domain, remainder taken from reference TRBV7-2 and TRBJ2-3, is GAGVSQSPSNKVTEKGKDVELRCDPISGHTALYWYRQSLGQGLEFLIYFQGNSAPDKSGLPSDRFSAERTGGSVSTLTIQRTQQEDSAVYLCASSSRGGGPDTQYFGPGTRLTVL.

This sequence joins TRBV3-1 and TRBJ2-7; D unresolved. Per the germline V gene, CDR1 is LGHDT and CDR2 is YNNKEL (reference sequence). The CDR3 covers 13 residues. Trimming removed 1 base from V and 6 bases from J, with 10 bases in between. The CDR3 reads CASSQGPLLEQYV. CDR3 nucleotide sequence: TGTGCCAGCAGCCAAGGCCCCCTGCTCGAGCAGTACGTC.

At least ten counts were recorded for this clonotype. The chain employs TRBV7-9 and TRBJ2-1, with 11 bases identical to TRBD2. Germline-derived CDR1 and CDR2 are SEHNR and FQNEAQ (reference sequence). CDR3 length: 15 residues. V gave up 3 bases and J gave up 6 bases; unmatched junction bases: 4. CDR3 DNA: TGTGCCAGCAGCTTCCCGGGACTAGCGGTCAATGAGCAGTTCTTC. It is translated as CASSFPGLAVNEQFF.

This clonotype appeared many times. One end of the junction fails to match germline, which may point to a read error. The rearrangement links TRBV7-9 to TRBJ2-5; no firm D call. The germline gives CDR1 SEHNR, CDR2 FQNEAQ (reference sequence). The CDR3 runs to 9 residues. CDR3 sequence reads: CASSPGWTF. CDR3 nucleotide sequence: TGTGCCAGCAGCCCTGGCTGGACCTTC. Full variable domain (remainder filled in from reference TRBV7-9 and TRBJ2-5): DTGVSQNPRHKITKRGQNVTFRCDPISEHNRLYWYRQTLGQGPEFLTYFQNEAQLEKSRLLSDRFSAERPKGSFSTLEIQRTEQGDSAMYLCASSPGWTFGPGTRLLVL.

This clonotype was seen ten or more times. The J gene is TRBJ2-1, the V gene TRBV7-3; D is possibly TRBD2 (6 bases). This CDR3 spans 16 amino acids. Deletions cut 2 bases from V and 4 bases from J, with 15 bases between. Germline V gives CDR1 SGHTA, CDR2 FQGTGA. This chain's CDR3 is CASSLRGGPLYNEQFF. The CDR3, as DNA: TGTGCCAGCAGCTTACGGGGAGGCCCCCTGTACAATGAGCAGTTCTTC.

This clonotype was seen a handful of times. V and J are TRBV20-1 and TRBJ2-1; the match to TRBD2 covers 7 bases. The length of the CDR3 is 15 residues. The V segment lost 0 bases and the J segment 5 bases; nucleotides outside the gene matches: 7. Germline V lookup: CDR1 DFQATT, CDR2 SNEGSKA (reference sequence). CDR3 sequence reads: CSARDLSGVHNEQFF. CDR3 sequence (DNA): TGCAGTGCTAGAGATCTGAGCGGGGTACACAATGAGCAGTTCTTC.

This clonotype showed up many times. The chain's CDR3 is CASSFDRNYGYTF. In DNA form, the CDR3 reads TGTGCCAGCAGCTTCGACAGAAACTATGGCTACACCTTC. V is TRBV12-3 or TRBV12-4 and J is TRBJ1-2; a weak D match, TRBD1 (5 bases). Trimming took off 6 bases at V and 2 bases at J, with 10 bases between the two ends. This CDR3 has 13 amino acids.

This clonotype has a handful of counts. The CDR3 bases are TGTGCCAGCAGCGTAGAATTCGGGGCTGGGGAGACCCAGTACTTC. This gives the protein CASSVEFGAGETQYF. The chain carries TRBV9 and TRBJ2-5; D tentatively fits TRBD1 or TRBD2 (5 bases each). Trimming stripped 0 bases from V and 5 bases from J, with 14 bases between. The CDR3 has 15 residues. Germline CDR1 is SGDLS and CDR2 is YYNGEE.

This clonotype showed up many times. J is TRBJ1-2 and V is TRBV27; no clear D. V dropped 2 bases and J dropped 5 bases, with 15 bases sitting between them. The CDR3 consists of 15 residues. Germline CDR1 and CDR2: MNHEY and SMNVEV (reference sequence). CDR3 sequence reads: CASSLAPGPLYGYTF. The CDR3, as DNA: TGTGCCAGCAGTTTAGCACCGGGCCCACTATATGGCTACACCTTC.

This clonotype was counted many times. This chain uses TRBV20-1 with TRBJ2-3; D is unclear. V shed 6 bases and J shed 5 bases, with 9 bases lying between them. Germline V gene sequence: CDR1 DFQATT, CDR2 SNEGSKA (reference sequence). The CDR3 contains 11 residues. CDR3 bases: TGCAGTGCCCGAGGCCGAGATACGCAGTATTTT. It is translated as CSARGRDTQYF.

In this sample, this clonotype turned up many times. The chain uses TRBV4-3 and TRBJ2-2; no reliable D call. Trimming took 0 bases from V and 0 from J, leaving 11 bases between them. Germline CDR1 and CDR2: LGHNA and YSLEER. The CDR3 is 17 amino acids. The CDR3 bases are TGCGCCAGCAGCCAAGAACCTAAACACTCGAACACCGGGGAGCTGTTTTTT. This sequence encodes CASSQEPKHSNTGELFF.

At least ten counts were recorded for this clonotype. The chain joins TRBV7-9 to TRBJ1-4; weak D call: TRBD1 (5 bases). The CDR3 has 12 residues. Germline V gene sequence: CDR1 SEHNR, CDR2 FQNEAQ (reference sequence). V lost 6 bases and J lost 8, with 10 bases in between. CDR3 residues: CASSFNREKLFF. CDR3 coding DNA: TGTGCCAGCAGTTTCAACAGGGAAAAACTGTTTTTT.

The chain links TRBV3-1 to TRBJ1-2; D gene uncertain. V was trimmed by 4 bases and J by 2 bases, leaving 11 bases between them. Germline values: CDR1 LGHDT, CDR2 YNNKEL (reference sequence). The CDR3 runs 14 residues. The CDR3 DNA reads TGTGCCAGCAGCCGAGCCCCGGCCAACTATGGCTACACCTTC. Translated: CASSRAPANYGYTF.

This clonotype was observed a handful of times. The chain joins TRBV5-1 to TRBJ2-3; 10 positions match TRBD2. The germline V gene encodes CDR1 SGHRS and CDR2 YFSETQ. The CDR3 totals 16 residues. V gave up 4 bases and J gave up 2 bases; unmatched junction bases: 7. As DNA, the CDR3 is TGCGCCAGCAGCAGAAGCGGGGGGGCCATCACAGATACGCAGTATTTT. It encodes CASSRSGGAITDTQYF.

Concerning this clonotype itself: This may be a read error, as it is one base from a much larger clone. The chain joins TRBV29-1 to TRBJ1-1; no definite D call. Germline lookup yields CDR1 SQVTM and CDR2 ANQGSEA. This CDR3 has 15 residues. The CDR3 DNA is TGCAGCGTTGAAAGCTGGTACCCCGGGAACACTGGAGCTTTCTTT. Protein: CSVESWYPGNTGAFF. Full variable domain (rest looked up from reference TRBV29-1 and TRBJ1-1): SAVISQKPSRDICQRGTSLTIQCQVDSQVTMMFWYRQQPGQSLTLIATANQGSEATYESGFVIDKFPISRPNLTFSTLTVSNMSPEDSSIYLCSVESWYPGNTGAFFGQGTRLTVV.

The table lists this clonotype with many counts. This chain joins TRBV20-1 and TRBJ1-2; TRBD1 might be the D (5 bases). The CDR3 is 13 amino acids. Germline V gene data show CDR1 as DFQATT and CDR2 as SNEGSKA (reference sequence). The germline V and J ends were trimmed by 4 bases and 6 bases, with 15 bases remaining between them. As DNA, the CDR3 is TGCAGTGCTACTCCGTCAGGGAGAAATGGCTACACCTTC. It is translated as CSATPSGRNGYTF.

This clonotype was counted ten times or more. The rearrangement uses TRBV28 and TRBJ1-1; no reliable D call. Germline values: CDR1 MDHEN, CDR2 SYDVKM. The V end lost 9 bases, the J end lost 2 bases, and 16 bases lay between the germline ends. This CDR3 has 14 residues. DNA of the CDR3: TGTGCCAGTAAGAGTTCATTATTTAACACTGAAGCTTTCTTT. This codes for CASKSSLFNTEAFF.

This clonotype was seen many times. The chain carries TRBV3-1 and TRBJ1-5; no clear D. The V and J ends lost 4 bases and 10 bases respectively, with 26 bases between them. The germline V gene encodes CDR1 LGHDT and CDR2 YNNKEL (reference sequence). The CDR3 has 17 residues. CDR3 region: CASSLGQPELESGPQHF. DNA for the CDR3: TGTGCCAGCAGCCTTGGGCAGCCAGAACTAGAATCAGGTCCCCAGCATTTT.

The table lists this clonotype with a few counts. The rearrangement links TRBV1 to TRBJ2-3. TRBV1 is a documented pseudogene. This CDR3 comprises 14 residues. This CDR3 is CTSSPLRFPDTQYF. DNA of the CDR3: TGCACCAGCAGCCCCCTTAGGTTTCCAGATACGCAGTATTTT.

This chain links TRBV6-1 with TRBJ1-2, with 7 nucleotides matching TRBD1. Germline CDR1 MNHNS, CDR2 SASEGT. The V gene end was trimmed by 6 bases and the J gene end by 3 bases; junction bases not matched to a gene: 7. The CDR3 sequence is 14 residues long. The CDR3 DNA reads as TGTGCCAGCAGGAGACAGGGCTTAGACTATGGCTACACCTTC. Translated: CASRRQGLDYGYTF.

The sample holds many counts of this clonotype. This chain links TRBV6-1 with TRBJ1-5; possible D gene TRBD1, 6 bases. Deletions cut 7 bases from V and 6 bases from J, with 10 bases between. Germline loops: CDR1 MNHNS, CDR2 SASEGT. CDR3 length: 12 residues. The chain's CDR3 is CASKAGVQPQHF. The DNA of the CDR3 is TGTGCCAGCAAGGCAGGGGTTCAGCCCCAGCATTTT.

On this clonotype itself: One end of the junction is discordant with germline, which a read error may explain. The chain carries TRBV13 and TRBJ2-3; 8 nucleotides match TRBD1. Germline loops: CDR1 PRHDT, CDR2 FYEKMQ (reference sequence). The CDR3 totals 16 residues. CDR3 sequence: CASSYRGRGGTDTQFF. The CDR3 DNA follows: TGTGCCAGCAGCTACAGGGGGAGAGGGGGCACAGATACGCAGTTTTTT.

This clonotype appeared many times. The chain combines TRBV5-1 with TRBJ2-2; D tentatively fits TRBD1 or TRBD2 (5 bases each). Trimming removed 1 base at V and 4 bases at J, with 14 bases between. CDR1 is SGHRS and CDR2 is YFSETQ in the germline V gene. This CDR3 spans 16 amino acids. Here the CDR3 reads CASSLWSGARTGELFF. In DNA form, the CDR3 reads TGCGCCAGCAGCTTGTGGTCCGGGGCTCGCACCGGGGAGCTGTTTTTT.

This clonotype turned up a few times. The chain uses TRBV7-8 and TRBJ1-5; D gene ambiguous. The V and J ends lost 1 base and 2 bases respectively, with 15 bases between them. Germline-derived CDR1 and CDR2 are SGHVS and FQNEAQ. The CDR3 has 17 residues. As DNA, the CDR3 is TGTGCCAGCAGCTTAGTACAGCTAGCTATAGGCAATCAGCCCCAGCATTTT. Residues: CASSLVQLAIGNQPQHF.

This clonotype was counted many times. The chain combines TRBV5-1 with TRBJ2-3; TRBD2 matches at 7 bases. This CDR3 comprises 16 residues. Germline trimming cut 0 bases from V and 1 base from J; bases unmatched to any gene: 5. CDR1 and CDR2 (germline): SGHRS, YFSETQ. This chain's CDR3 is CASSLASGRGTDTQYF. DNA of the CDR3: TGCGCCAGCAGCTTGGCCTCGGGGAGGGGCACAGATACGCAGTATTTT. Complete variable domain (other parts from reference TRBV5-1 and TRBJ2-3): KAGVTQTPRYLIKTRGQQVTLSCSPISGHRSVSWYQQTPGQGLQFLFEYFSETQRNKGNFPGRFSGRQFSNSRSEMNVSTLELGDSALYLCASSLASGRGTDTQYFGPGTRLTVL.

This clonotype was seen a handful of times. The V call is TRBV6-1, the J call TRBJ1-5, with D hard to call. V was clipped by 4 bases and J by 5 bases, with 12 bases between them. Per germline, CDR1 MNHNS and CDR2 SASEGT. CDR3 length: 14 residues. CDR3 in amino acids: CASSASAVHQPQHF. The CDR3 DNA reads TGTGCCAGCAGTGCGTCGGCAGTTCATCAGCCCCAGCATTTT.

This clonotype turned up a few times. The gene calls are TRBV7-6 and TRBJ2-2; no definite D call. The length of the CDR3 is 16 residues. Germline CDR1 and CDR2: SGHVS and FNYEAQ. V was trimmed by 2 bases and J by 0 bases, leaving 10 bases between them. The CDR3 loop reads CASSLFLGTNTGELFF. As DNA, the CDR3 is TGTGCCAGCAGCTTATTTTTAGGGACGAACACCGGGGAGCTGTTTTTT.